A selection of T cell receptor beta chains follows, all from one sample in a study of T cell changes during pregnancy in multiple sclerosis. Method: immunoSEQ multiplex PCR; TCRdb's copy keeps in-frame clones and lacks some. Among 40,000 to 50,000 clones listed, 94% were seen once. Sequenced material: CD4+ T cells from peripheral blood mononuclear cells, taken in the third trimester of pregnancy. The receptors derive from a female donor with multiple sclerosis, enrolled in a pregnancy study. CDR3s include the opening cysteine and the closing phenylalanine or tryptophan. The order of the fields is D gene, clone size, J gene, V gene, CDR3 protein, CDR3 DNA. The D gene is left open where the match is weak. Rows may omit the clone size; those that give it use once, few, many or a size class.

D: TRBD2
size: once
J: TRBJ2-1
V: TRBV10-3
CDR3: CAILQGREGLGYNEQFF
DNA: TGTGCCATTCTCCAGGGCCGGGAGGGCCTAGGCTACAATGAGCAGTTCTTC

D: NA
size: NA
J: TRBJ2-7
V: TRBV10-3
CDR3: CAISEVGETYEQYF
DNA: TGTGCCATCAGTGAGGTCGGTGAAACCTACGAGCAGTACTTC

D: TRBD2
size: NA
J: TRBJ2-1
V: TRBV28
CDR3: CASMSGSLSYNEQFF
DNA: TGTGCCAGCATGAGCGGGAGTCTTTCCTACAATGAGCAGTTCTTC

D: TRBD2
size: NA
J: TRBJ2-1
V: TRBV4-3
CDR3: CASSSRGGGGSFSHNEQFF
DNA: TGCGCCAGCAGCTCACGTGGTGGGGGGGGGTCCTTCTCCCACAATGAGCAGTTCTTC

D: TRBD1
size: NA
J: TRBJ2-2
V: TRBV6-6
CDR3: CASSRQGAQNTGELFF
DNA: TGTGCCAGCAGTCGGCAGGGGGCGCAGAACACCGGGGAGCTGTTTTTT

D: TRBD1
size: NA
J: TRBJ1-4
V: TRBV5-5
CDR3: CASTPAGQGNEKLFF
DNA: TGTGCCAGCACACCCGCCGGACAGGGGAATGAAAAACTGTTTTTT

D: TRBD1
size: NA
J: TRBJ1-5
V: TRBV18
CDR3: CASSPPGQGLQPQHF
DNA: TGTGCCAGCTCACCCCCCGGACAGGGCCTTCAGCCCCAGCATTTT

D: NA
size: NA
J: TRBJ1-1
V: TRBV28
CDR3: CASSFGGATEAFF
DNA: TGTGCCAGCAGTTTTGGTGGGGCTACTGAAGCTTTCTTT

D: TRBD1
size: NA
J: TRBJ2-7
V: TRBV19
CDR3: CASSPTGGEQYF
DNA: TGTGCCAGTAGTCCGACAGGGGGCGAGCAGTACTTC

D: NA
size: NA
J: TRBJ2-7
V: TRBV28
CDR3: CASSLSRVTFGEQYF
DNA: TGTGCCAGCAGCCTTAGCAGGGTAACATTTGGCGAGCAGTACTTC

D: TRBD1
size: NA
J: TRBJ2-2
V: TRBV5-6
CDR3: CASSFSWTGANTGELFF
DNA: TGTGCCAGCAGCTTTTCATGGACAGGGGCGAACACCGGGGAGCTGTTTTTT

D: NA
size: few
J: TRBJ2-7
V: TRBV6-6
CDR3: CASSAPGQDYEQYF
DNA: TGTGCCAGCAGCGCTCCGGGACAAGACTACGAGCAGTACTTC

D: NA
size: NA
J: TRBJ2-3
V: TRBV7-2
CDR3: CASSPSGSTDTQYF
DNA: TGTGCCAGCAGCCCAAGCGGGAGCACAGATACGCAGTATTTT

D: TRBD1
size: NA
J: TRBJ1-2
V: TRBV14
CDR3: CASSLKHGQGTNGYTF
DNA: TGTGCCAGCAGCCTAAAGCACGGACAGGGAACAAATGGCTACACCTTC

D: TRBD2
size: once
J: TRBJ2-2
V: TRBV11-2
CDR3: CASVRTGTSGNTGELFF
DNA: TGTGCCAGCGTACGTACTGGGACTAGCGGAAACACCGGGGAGCTGTTTTTT

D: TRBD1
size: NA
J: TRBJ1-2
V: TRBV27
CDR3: CASRPTGTGGNGYTF
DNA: TGTGCCAGCAGGCCAACCGGGACAGGGGGTAATGGCTACACCTTC

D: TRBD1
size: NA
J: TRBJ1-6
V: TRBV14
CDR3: CASSTHRGLSPLHF
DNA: TGTGCCAGCAGCACACACAGGGGGCTGTCACCCCTCCACTTT

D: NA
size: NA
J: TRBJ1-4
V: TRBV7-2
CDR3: CASSPSREVDEKLFF
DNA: TGTGCCAGCAGCCCAAGCAGGGAAGTAGATGAAAAACTGTTTTTT

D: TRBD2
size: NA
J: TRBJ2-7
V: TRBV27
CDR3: CASKNSGWHYEQYF
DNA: TGTGCCAGCAAAAATAGCGGGTGGCACTACGAGCAGTACTTC

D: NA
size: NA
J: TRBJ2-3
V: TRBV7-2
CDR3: CASSLISLAPDTQYF
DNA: TGTGCCAGCAGCTTAATATCCCTAGCGCCAGATACGCAGTATTTT

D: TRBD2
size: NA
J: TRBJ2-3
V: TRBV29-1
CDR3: CSVVAGGTDTQYF
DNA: TGCAGCGTTGTAGCGGGGGGCACAGATACGCAGTATTTT

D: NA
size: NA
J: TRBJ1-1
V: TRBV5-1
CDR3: CASRKNRAENTEAFF
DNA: TGCGCCAGCAGGAAAAACAGGGCGGAGAACACTGAAGCTTTCTTT

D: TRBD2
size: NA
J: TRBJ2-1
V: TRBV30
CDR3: CAWSVRIGTRPYNEQFF
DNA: TGTGCCTGGAGTGTTCGGATCGGGACTAGGCCCTACAATGAGCAGTTCTTC

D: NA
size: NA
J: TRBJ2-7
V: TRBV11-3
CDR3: CASSSESTNYEQYF
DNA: TGTGCCAGCAGCTCCGAGTCCACCAACTACGAGCAGTACTTC

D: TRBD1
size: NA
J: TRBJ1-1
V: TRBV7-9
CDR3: CASSRRLPQGTRWTEAFF
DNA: TGTGCCAGCAGCCGCCGACTACCACAGGGGACCCGTTGGACTGAAGCTTTCTTT

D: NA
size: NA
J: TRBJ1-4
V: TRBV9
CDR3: CASSTGGGTATNEKLFF
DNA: TGTGCCAGCAGCACTGGGGGGGGTACAGCAACTAATGAAAAACTGTTTTTT

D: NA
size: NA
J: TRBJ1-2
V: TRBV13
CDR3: CASSPGQLEGYTF
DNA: TGTGCCAGCAGCCCCGGACAGCTTGAGGGCTACACCTTC

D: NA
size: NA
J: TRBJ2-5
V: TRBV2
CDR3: CASSEALGASKGETQYF
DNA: TGTGCCAGCAGTGAAGCTTTAGGGGCGTCGAAAGGAGAGACCCAGTACTTC

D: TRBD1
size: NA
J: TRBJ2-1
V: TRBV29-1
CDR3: CSGSTGTEFF
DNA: TGCAGCGGCTCAACCGGGACAGAGTTCTTC

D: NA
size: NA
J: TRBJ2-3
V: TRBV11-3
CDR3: CASSLESTVLDTQYF
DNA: TGTGCCAGCAGCTTAGAAAGTACAGTCCTAGATACGCAGTATTTT

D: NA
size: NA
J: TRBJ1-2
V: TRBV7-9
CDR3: CASSLEQLSYGYTF
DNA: TGTGCCAGCAGCTTAGAACAGCTGTCCTATGGCTACACCTTC

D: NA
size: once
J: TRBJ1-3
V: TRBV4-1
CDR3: CASSQNGPRWPGGNTIYF
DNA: TGCGCCAGCAGCCAAAACGGCCCTAGGTGGCCGGGGGGGAACACCATATATTTT

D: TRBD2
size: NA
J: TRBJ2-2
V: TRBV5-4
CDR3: CASSLGRGGDTGELFF
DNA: TGTGCCAGCAGCTTGGGGCGCGGGGGGGACACCGGGGAGCTGTTTTTT

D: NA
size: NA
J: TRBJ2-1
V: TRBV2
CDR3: CASFPGGGATFF
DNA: TGTGCCAGCTTTCCCGGTGGGGGGGCCACGTTCTTC

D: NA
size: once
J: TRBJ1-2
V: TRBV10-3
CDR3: CAISENLGHLF
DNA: TGTGCCATCAGTGAGAACTTAGGACACTTATTC

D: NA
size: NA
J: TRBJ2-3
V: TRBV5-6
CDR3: CASSSGRDTRSTDTQYF
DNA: TGTGCCAGCAGCTCTGGTCGAGATACCCGAAGCACAGATACGCAGTATTTT

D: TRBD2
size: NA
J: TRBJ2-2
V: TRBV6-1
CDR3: CASKRTSLAGELFF
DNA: TGTGCCAGCAAAAGGACTAGTCTGGCCGGGGAGCTGTTTTTT

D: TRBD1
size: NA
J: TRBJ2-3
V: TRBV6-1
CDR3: CASRYGQGNTDTQYF
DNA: TGTGCCAGCAGATATGGACAGGGGAATACAGATACGCAGTATTTT

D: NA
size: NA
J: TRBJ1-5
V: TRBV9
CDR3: CASSVGGHQIKIGKGRNQPQHF
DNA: TGTGCCAGCAGCGTAGGCGGACATCAAATTAAAATAGGCAAGGGCCGCAATCAGCCCCAGCATTTT

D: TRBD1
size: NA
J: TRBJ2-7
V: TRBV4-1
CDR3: CASSQQISTGMYF
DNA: TGCGCCAGCAGCCAACAAATCTCGACAGGGATGTACTTC

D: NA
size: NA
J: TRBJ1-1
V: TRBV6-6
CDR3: CASRSLKNTEAFF
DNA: TGTGCCAGCAGATCACTGAAGAACACTGAAGCTTTCTTT

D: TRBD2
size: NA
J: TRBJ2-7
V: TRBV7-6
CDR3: CASSLLSGGPSYEQYF
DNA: TGTGCCAGCAGCCTATTGAGCGGGGGACCGTCCTACGAGCAGTACTTC